This entry lists 32 T cell receptor beta chains sequenced from one sample in a study of technical replicates of blood from several donors. Sequencing used immunoSEQ multiplex PCR; TCRdb keeps in-frame clones, though not all of them. The profile covers approximately 88,000 clones, with about 93% appearing a single time and more than 0.2% taken by the ten largest. Sequencing was done on a sample of T cells isolated from PBMCs. The receptor set was obtained from a human donor in good health.

This chain connects TRBV6-5 to TRBJ1-3; D perhaps matches TRBD1 (5 bases). With 6 bases removed from V and 2 bases from J, the gap between germline ends came to 8 bases. CDR3 length: 13 amino acids. Germline values: CDR1 MNHEY, CDR2 SVGAGI. Here the CDR3 reads CASRTDTGNTIYF. The CDR3 DNA is TGTGCCAGCAGGACGGACACTGGAAACACCATATATTTT.

The chain carries TRBV2 and TRBJ1-2; maybe TRBD1 (5 bases). The germline gives CDR1 SNHLY, CDR2 FYNNEI. This CDR3 contains 14 residues. Trimming took 2 bases from V and 7 from J, leaving 14 bases between them. CDR3 sequence reads: CASSELGEPSGYTF. The CDR3 DNA follows: TGTGCCAGCAGTGAATTAGGGGAACCGTCTGGCTACACCTTC.

This chain uses TRBV19 with TRBJ1-5, with TRBD1 as a possible D gene (6 bases). Per the germline V gene, CDR1 is LNHDA and CDR2 is SQIVND (reference sequence). V was shortened by 0 bases and J by 0 bases, with 18 bases between the two germline ends. The CDR3 covers 19 residues. The CDR3 DNA is TGTGCCAGTAGTATAGATCGAACCAGGGGAACTAATAGCAATCAGCCCCAGCATTTT. This translates into CASSIDRTRGTNSNQPQHF. Complete variable domain (other parts from reference TRBV19 and TRBJ1-5): DGGITQSPKYLFRKEGQNVTLSCEQNLNHDAMYWYRQDPGQGLRLIYYSQIVNDFQKGDIAEGYSVSREKKESFPLTVTSAQKNPTAFYLCASSIDRTRGTNSNQPQHFGDGTRLSIL.

This clone was detected only once. The chain employs TRBV30 and TRBJ1-1, with 10 bases fitting TRBD1. Germline V gene sequence: CDR1 GTSNPN, CDR2 SVGIG (reference sequence). CDR3 size: 16 residues. The J segment lost 1 base and the V segment lost 2 bases, leaving 7 bases of the junction unmatched. Here the CDR3 reads CAWSQGQGGGNTEAFF. The CDR3 DNA reads as TGTGCCTGGAGTCAAGGACAGGGGGGCGGGAACACTGAAGCTTTCTTT.

The J gene is TRBJ2-3, the V gene TRBV5-6; D is possibly TRBD1 (6 bases). Germline V gene lookup returns CDR1 SGHDT and CDR2 YYEEEE. Trimming shortened V by 0 bases and J by 0 bases, and 14 bases separated the two germline ends. The CDR3 loop spans 17 amino acids. The CDR3, as DNA: TGTGCCAGCAGCTTGGCAGGGGTCCTTTCTAGCACAGATACGCAGTATTTT. This gives the protein CASSLAGVLSSTDTQYF.

The chain has TRBV5-8 and TRBJ2-5, with a possible D match to TRBD1 (7 bases). Germline V gives CDR1 SGHTS, CDR2 YDEGEE. This CDR3 has 16 residues. V lost 4 bases to trimming and J lost 10 bases, with 26 bases between them. The CDR3 DNA reads TGTGCCAGCAGCCTGGAGGGGGCCGTCACGTCTGAGGGCCAGTACTTC. Protein product: CASSLEGAVTSEGQYF.

This clone was found once. The chain has TRBV30 and TRBJ1-3, with D unclear. The CDR3 has 13 amino acids. Germline CDR1 is GTSNPN and CDR2 is SVGIG (reference sequence). V lost 3 bases to trimming and J lost 4 bases, with 10 bases between them. The CDR3 region is CAWSGEEGNTIYF. The DNA for the CDR3 is TGTGCCTGGAGCGGGGAAGAAGGAAACACCATATATTTT.

The genes are TRBV21-1 and TRBJ1-3; the DNA was not used to check the table's D call, TRBD1. TRBV21-1 is a documented pseudogene. The CDR3 has 16 residues. Here the CDR3 reads CASSKTGSHSGNTIYF. In nucleotides, the CDR3 is TGTGCCAGCAGCAAAACAGGGTCCCACTCTGGAAACACCATATATTTT.

J is TRBJ1-6 and V is TRBV27, with a possible D match to TRBD1 (6 bases). In germline, CDR1 is MNHEY, CDR2 SMNVEV (reference sequence). V dropped 3 bases and J dropped 5 bases, with 14 bases sitting between them. The CDR3 sequence is 16 residues long. CDR3 loop: CASSFYRTVNNSPLHF. The DNA of the CDR3 is TGTGCCAGCAGTTTTTACCGGACAGTTAATAATTCACCCCTCCACTTT.

In nucleotides, the CDR3 is TGCGCCAGCAGCCGCGTCGAGCTAGCGGCCGATACGCAGTATTTT. As protein: CASSRVELAADTQYF. The chain uses TRBV5-1 and TRBJ2-3; 7 bases map to TRBD2. The CDR3 runs to 15 residues. V dropped 4 bases and J dropped 6; count of bases not matched to a gene: 11. Germline values: CDR1 SGHRS, CDR2 YFSETQ.

The chain joins TRBV18 to TRBJ1-2, with TRBD1 as a possible D gene (5 bases). Germline CDR1 reads KGHSH; CDR2 reads LQKENI. There are 16 residues in the CDR3. Trimming stripped 5 bases from V and 3 bases from J, with 19 bases between. The CDR3 DNA is TGTGCCAGCTCAGAGGCCGTTGGGGCGGGGGACTATGGCTACACCTTC. Translation: CASSEAVGAGDYGYTF.

The V call is TRBV28, the J call TRBJ1-2; the D is unclear. The germline V gene encodes CDR1 MDHEN and CDR2 SYDVKM. V was trimmed by 7 bases and J by 5 bases, leaving 11 bases between them. The CDR3 extends over 12 amino acids. CDR3 sequence reads: CASNQQVYGYTF. The CDR3 nucleotides read TGTGCCAGCAATCAGCAGGTTTATGGCTACACCTTC.

The V and J genes are TRBV6-1 and TRBJ2-3; D ambiguous. V was pared by 1 base and J by 1 base, with 9 bases between. From germline, CDR1 is MNHNS and CDR2 SASEGT. The CDR3 covers 15 residues. CDR3 coding DNA: TGTGCCAGCAGTGAAGGAGGCAGTCGCACAGATACGCAGTATTTT. Its translation is CASSEGGSRTDTQYF.

This clone was found once. The chain couples TRBV5-1 to TRBJ2-1; 7 bases line up with TRBD1. The germline CDR1 and CDR2 sequences are SGHRS and YFSETQ. The CDR3 extends over 15 amino acids. The V segment lost 3 bases and the J segment 12 bases; nucleotides outside the gene matches: 15. The CDR3 region has the DNA TGCGCCAGCAGCTATTCCGGGACAGCTACGAGTGGGCAGTTCTTC. Encoded protein: CASSYSGTATSGQFF.

The genes are TRBV11-1 and TRBJ1-2, with D unresolved. Trimming took off 5 bases at V and 4 bases at J, with 8 bases between the two ends. The CDR3 has 12 residues. Germline CDR1 SGHAT, CDR2 FQDESV (reference sequence). CDR3 nucleotide sequence: TGTGCCAGCAGCACTACCCCCTATGGCTACACCTTC. This codes for CASSTTPYGYTF.

This chain uses TRBV27 with TRBJ2-1; no firm D call. The germline CDR1 and CDR2 sequences are MNHEY and SMNVEV (reference sequence). The CDR3 has 15 residues. Trimming pared 4 bases from V and 3 bases from J, leaving 13 bases between. The CDR3 DNA sequence: TGTGCCAGCAGTTCTTTGCGGCGGCACTACAATGAGCAGTTCTTC. It encodes CASSSLRRHYNEQFF.

This chain connects TRBV11-2 to TRBJ2-1, with a possible D match to TRBD2 (6 bases). Per the germline V gene, CDR1 is SGHAT and CDR2 is FQNNGV. Trimming pared 3 bases from V and 0 bases from J, leaving 9 bases between. The CDR3 is made up of 15 amino acids. The CDR3 sequence is CASSFTSSSYNEQFF. The CDR3 nucleotides read TGTGCCAGCAGCTTCACTAGCAGCTCCTACAATGAGCAGTTCTTC.

V and J are TRBV13 and TRBJ2-7; possible D gene TRBD2, 6 bases. The CDR3 runs to 15 residues. Germline lookup yields CDR1 PRHDT and CDR2 FYEKMQ (reference sequence). Between the trimmed V and J ends, which lost 5 bases and 0 bases, there was a span of 14 bases. In DNA, the CDR3 is TGTGCCAGCAGCCGGGGAGGACGGAGCTCCTACGAGCAGTACTTC. It is translated as CASSRGGRSSYEQYF.

The chain has TRBV7-2 and TRBJ1-2; 7 bases map to TRBD1. Germline CDR1 reads SGHTA; CDR2 reads FQGNSA. V was clipped by 5 bases and J by 4 bases; unmatched bases: 10. There are 15 residues in the CDR3. The CDR3, as DNA: TGTGCCAGCAGCCCCTGGGACAGCCGACTCTATGGCTACACCTTC. Its translation: CASSPWDSRLYGYTF.

This sequence joins TRBV5-1 and TRBJ2-2; weak D call: TRBD1 (5 bases). Germline CDR1 reads SGHRS; CDR2 reads YFSETQ. The CDR3 covers 14 residues. V was shortened by 2 bases and J by 1 base, with 6 bases between the two germline ends. The CDR3 nucleotides read TGCGCCAGCAGCTTTCAGGGGAACACCGGGGAGCTGTTTTTT. Translated: CASSFQGNTGELFF. The whole variable domain, filled in from reference TRBV5-1 and TRBJ2-2, reads KAGVTQTPRYLIKTRGQQVTLSCSPISGHRSVSWYQQTPGQGLQFLFEYFSETQRNKGNFPGRFSGRQFSNSRSEMNVSTLELGDSALYLCASSFQGNTGELFFGEGSRLTVL.

This chain links TRBV6-5 with TRBJ1-2, with 7 bases identical to TRBD1. Germline CDR1 and CDR2: MNHEY and SVGAGI. CDR3 length: 15 amino acids. J gave up 6 bases and V 7 bases, and 14 bases lay outside the gene matches. This CDR3 is CASTATLGQVDGYTF. The DNA for the CDR3 is TGTGCCAGCACCGCAACCCTAGGACAGGTCGATGGCTACACCTTC.

V is TRBV4-1 and J is TRBJ1-4; no definite D call. This CDR3 region has 16 residues. The germline CDR1 and CDR2 sequences are MGHRA and YSYEKL. The V end lost 1 base, the J end lost 7 bases, and 16 bases lay between the germline ends. CDR3 sequence reads: CASSQVPFGSPEKLFF. The CDR3 coding sequence is TGCGCCAGCAGCCAAGTTCCCTTTGGCTCCCCTGAAAAACTGTTTTTT.

V usage is TRBV19 and J usage is TRBJ2-7, with D maybe TRBD2 (6 bases). V was trimmed by 0 bases and J by 3 bases, leaving 9 bases between them. Looked up from germline, CDR1 is LNHDA and CDR2 is SQIVND (reference sequence). The CDR3 consists of 14 residues. The CDR3 DNA is TGTGCCAGTAGTATAGAGACTAGTGTCTACGAGCAGTACTTC. Its translation is CASSIETSVYEQYF.

The chain combines TRBV5-6 with TRBJ1-5; 12 bases are shared with TRBD1. After removal of 1 base from V and 5 bases from J, the junction contained 1 base not matched to a gene. CDR3 length: 15 residues. Germline V lookup: CDR1 SGHDT, CDR2 YYEEEE. The CDR3 DNA reads TGTGCCAGCAGCTTGAGGGACAGGGGGCATCAGCCCCAGCATTTT. Its protein is CASSLRDRGHQPQHF.

The chain combines TRBV14 with TRBJ1-1; D remains ambiguous. V lost 5 bases, J lost 3 bases, and 7 bases lay in between. This CDR3 comprises 12 residues. Germline lookup yields CDR1 SGHDN and CDR2 FVKESK. The CDR3 reads CASSMSHTEAFF. CDR3 bases: TGTGCCAGCAGCATGAGTCACACTGAAGCTTTCTTT.

The chain combines TRBV28 with TRBJ1-4, with 9 positions matching TRBD1. V lost 5 bases to trimming and J lost 0 bases; unmatched junction nucleotides: 13. CDR3 length equals 19 residues. From germline, CDR1 is MDHEN and CDR2 SYDVKM. CDR3 amino acids: CASSPYTGQGVSTNEKLFF. For the CDR3, the DNA is TGTGCCAGCAGTCCCTATACGGGACAGGGCGTCTCAACTAATGAAAAACTGTTTTTT.

The chain uses TRBV2 and TRBJ2-7; possible D gene TRBD2, 6 bases. The germline gives CDR1 SNHLY, CDR2 FYNNEI. This CDR3 spans 14 amino acids. V lost 7 bases, J lost 1 base, and 14 bases lay in between. The CDR3 DNA reads TGTGCCAGCATGGGCCTAGCGAATTCCTACGAGCAGTACTTC. Translation: CASMGLANSYEQYF.

The chain is built from TRBV4-1 and TRBJ2-7, with D possibly being TRBD2 (6 bases). This CDR3 has 15 residues. Germline CDR1 reads MGHRA; CDR2 reads YSYEKL. V was trimmed by 1 base and J by 2 bases, leaving 12 bases between them. In nucleotides, the CDR3 is TGCGCCAGCAGCCAAGTGGGGGGAGGAACCTACGAGCAGTACTTC. Its translation is CASSQVGGGTYEQYF.

The V and J genes are TRBV7-2 and TRBJ1-1; tentative D call: TRBD1 (6 bases). From germline, CDR1 is SGHTA and CDR2 FQGNSA. This CDR3 is built from 14 residues. V gave up 5 bases and J gave up 4 bases, with 14 bases separating them. This CDR3 reads CASSPTGFATEAFF. CDR3 DNA: TGTGCCAGCAGCCCTACAGGGTTTGCCACTGAAGCTTTCTTT.

V usage is TRBV18 and J usage is TRBJ1-4; 10 nucleotides line up with TRBD1. V shed 3 bases, J shed 8 bases, and the junction held 6 bases outside the gene matches. Germline V lookup: CDR1 KGHSH, CDR2 LQKENI. This CDR3 is built from 15 residues. The CDR3 is CASSPKRGQGEKLFF. The DNA for the CDR3 is TGTGCCAGCTCACCCAAAAGGGGACAGGGGGAAAAACTGTTTTTT. The full variable domain, its missing parts supplied by reference TRBV18 and TRBJ1-4, is NAGVMQNPRHLVRRRGQEARLRCSPMKGHSHVYWYRQLPEEGLKFMVYLQKENIIDESGMPKERFSAEFPKEGPSILRIQQVVRGDSAAYFCASSPKRGQGEKLFFGSGTQLSVL.

This clone is a singleton in its sample. The CDR3 spells CASTSIGTGDQPQHF. In DNA form, the CDR3 reads TGTGCTAGTACATCGATCGGGACAGGGGATCAGCCCCAGCATTTT. This chain joins TRBV12-5 and TRBJ1-5, with 10 nucleotides matching TRBD1. Germline-derived CDR1 and CDR2 are LGHNT and FRNRAP. V shed 8 bases, J shed 5 bases, and the junction held 9 bases outside the gene matches. The CDR3 is 15 amino acids.

The chain has TRBV27 and TRBJ1-1, with 7 positions matching TRBD1. Germline CDR1 reads MNHEY; CDR2 reads SMNVEV (reference sequence). V lost 2 bases and J lost 2; bases outside the gene matches: 8. This CDR3 spans 16 amino acids. In DNA form, the CDR3 reads TGTGCCAGCAGTTTAAGGGCAGGGGGGCCTAACACTGAAGCTTTCTTT. Encoded protein: CASSLRAGGPNTEAFF.